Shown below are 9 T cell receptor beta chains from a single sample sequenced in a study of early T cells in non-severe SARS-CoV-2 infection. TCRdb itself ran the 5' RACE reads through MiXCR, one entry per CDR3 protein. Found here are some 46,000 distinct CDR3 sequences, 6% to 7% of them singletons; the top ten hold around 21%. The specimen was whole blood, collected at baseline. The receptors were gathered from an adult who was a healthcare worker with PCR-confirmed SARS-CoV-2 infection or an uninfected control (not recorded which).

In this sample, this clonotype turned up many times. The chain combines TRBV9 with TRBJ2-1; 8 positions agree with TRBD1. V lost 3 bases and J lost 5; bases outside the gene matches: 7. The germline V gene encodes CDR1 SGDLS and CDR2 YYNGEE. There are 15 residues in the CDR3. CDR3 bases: TGTGCCAGCAGCGCTGGACAGGGCCGGAACAATGAGCAGTTCTTC. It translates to CASSAGQGRNNEQFF.

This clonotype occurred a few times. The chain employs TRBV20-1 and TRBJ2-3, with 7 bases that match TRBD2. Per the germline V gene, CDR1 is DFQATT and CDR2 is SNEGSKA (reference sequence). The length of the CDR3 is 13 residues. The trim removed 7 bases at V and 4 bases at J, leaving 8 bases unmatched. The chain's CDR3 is CSVLLAGPDTQYF. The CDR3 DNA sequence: TGCAGTGTCCTGTTAGCGGGCCCAGATACGCAGTATTTT.

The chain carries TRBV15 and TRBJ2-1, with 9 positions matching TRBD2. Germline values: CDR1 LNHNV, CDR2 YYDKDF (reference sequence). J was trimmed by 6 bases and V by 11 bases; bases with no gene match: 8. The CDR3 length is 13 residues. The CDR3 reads CALETSGCNEQFF. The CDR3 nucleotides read TGTGCCCTCGAGACTAGCGGATGCAATGAGCAGTTCTTC.

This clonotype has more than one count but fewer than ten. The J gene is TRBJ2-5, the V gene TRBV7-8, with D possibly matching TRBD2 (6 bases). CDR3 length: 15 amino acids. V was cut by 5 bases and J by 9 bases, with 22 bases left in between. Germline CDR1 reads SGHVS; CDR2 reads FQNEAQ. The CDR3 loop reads CASSRSEGPLRAQYF. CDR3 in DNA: TGTGCCAGCAGCCGATCGGAGGGACCCCTGAGGGCCCAGTACTTC.

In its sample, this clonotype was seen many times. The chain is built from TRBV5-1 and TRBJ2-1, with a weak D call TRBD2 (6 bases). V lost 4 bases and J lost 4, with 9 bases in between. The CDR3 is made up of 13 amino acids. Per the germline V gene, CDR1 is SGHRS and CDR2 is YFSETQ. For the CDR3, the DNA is TGCGCCAGCAGCCAGGGACTTTACAATGAGCAGTTCTTC. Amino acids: CASSQGLYNEQFF. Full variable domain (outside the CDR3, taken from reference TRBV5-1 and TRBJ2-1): KAGVTQTPRYLIKTRGQQVTLSCSPISGHRSVSWYQQTPGQGLQFLFEYFSETQRNKGNFPGRFSGRQFSNSRSEMNVSTLELGDSALYLCASSQGLYNEQFFGPGTRLTVL.

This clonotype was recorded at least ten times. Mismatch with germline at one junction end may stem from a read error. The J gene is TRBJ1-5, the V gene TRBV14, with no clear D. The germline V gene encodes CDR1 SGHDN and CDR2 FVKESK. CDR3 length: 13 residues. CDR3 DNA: TGTGCCAGCAGTCAAGGGCTAAGTCAGCCCCAGCATTTT. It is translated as CASSQGLSQPQHF. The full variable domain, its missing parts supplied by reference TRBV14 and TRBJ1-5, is EAGVTQFPSHSVIEKGQTVTLRCDPISGHDNLYWYRRVMGKEIKFLLHFVKESKQDESGMPNNRFLAERTGGTYSTLKVQPAELEDSGVYFCASSQGLSQPQHFGDGTRLSIL.

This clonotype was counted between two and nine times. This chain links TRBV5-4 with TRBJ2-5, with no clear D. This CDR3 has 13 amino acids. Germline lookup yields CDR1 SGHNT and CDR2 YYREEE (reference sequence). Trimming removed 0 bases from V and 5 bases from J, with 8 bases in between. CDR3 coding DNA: TGTGCCAGCAGCTTGGGGGCGTATGAGACCCAGTACTTC. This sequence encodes CASSLGAYETQYF.

Here the CDR3 reads CASSTVGSSYEQYF. The CDR3 nucleotides are TGTGCCAGCTCAACGGTAGGCAGCTCCTACGAGCAGTACTTC. J is TRBJ2-7 and V is TRBV7-6; unclear D gene. There are 14 residues in the CDR3. CDR1 is SGHVS and CDR2 is FNYEAQ in the germline V gene. Between the trimmed V and J ends, which lost 8 bases and 0 bases, there was a span of 14 bases.

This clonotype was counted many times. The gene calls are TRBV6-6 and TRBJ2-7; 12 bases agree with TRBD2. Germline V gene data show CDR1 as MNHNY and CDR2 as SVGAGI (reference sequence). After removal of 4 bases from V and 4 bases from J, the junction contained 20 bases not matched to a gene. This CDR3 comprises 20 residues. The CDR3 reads CASSWRISPETGTSGYEQYF. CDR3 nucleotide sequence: TGTGCCAGCAGTTGGCGCATATCACCCGAGACCGGGACTAGCGGGTACGAGCAGTACTTC.